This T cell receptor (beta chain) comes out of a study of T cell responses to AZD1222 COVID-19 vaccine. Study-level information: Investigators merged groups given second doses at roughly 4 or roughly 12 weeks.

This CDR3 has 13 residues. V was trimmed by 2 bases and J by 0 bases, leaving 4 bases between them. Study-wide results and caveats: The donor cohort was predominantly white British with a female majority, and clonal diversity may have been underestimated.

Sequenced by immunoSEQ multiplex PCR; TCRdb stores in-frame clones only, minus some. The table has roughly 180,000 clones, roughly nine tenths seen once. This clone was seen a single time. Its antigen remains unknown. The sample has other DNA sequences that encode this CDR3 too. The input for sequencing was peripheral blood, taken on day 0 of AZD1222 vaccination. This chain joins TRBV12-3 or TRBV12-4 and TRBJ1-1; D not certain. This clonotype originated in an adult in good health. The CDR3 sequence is CASSLKLNTEAFF. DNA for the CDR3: TGTGCCAGCAGTTTAAAACTGAACACTGAAGCTTTCTTT.